These 17 T cell receptor beta chains were all obtained from the same sample, sequenced in a study of blood T cells in healthy people across ages. A second PCR, run for roughly 7 to 12 cycles, used a sample-barcoded 5' primer plus a J-beta primer mix. Each CDR3 protein is one row after TCRdb ran MiXCR on the 5' RACE reads. The sample carries roughly 500,000 distinct CDR3 sequences, 24% recorded once. These same data were also listed under a study on T cells of mothers and their children.

The specimen sequenced was blood. These receptor sequences come from a boy younger than 18 in good health.

The rearrangement joins TRBV6-5 to TRBJ2-1, with a tentative D call TRBD1 (6 bases). Trimming cost V 4 bases and J 2 bases, with 24 bases left between them. The V gene's germline CDR1 is MNHEY and CDR2 SVGAGI. CDR3 length: 19 residues. CDR3 protein: CASSCYRVRWGPAYNEQFF. The CDR3 nucleotides read TGTGCCAGCAGTTGCTACAGGGTAAGGTGGGGGCCAGCCTACAATGAGCAGTTCTTC.

This rearrangement joins TRBV20-1 to TRBJ1-2; D uncertain. The CDR3 covers 14 residues. Deletions cut 1 base from V and 1 base from J, with 10 bases between. The germline V gene has CDR1 DFQATT and CDR2 SNEGSKA (reference sequence). Written as DNA, the CDR3 is TGCAGTGCTAGAGTGCACGGACTTAACTATGGCTACACCTTC. Translated, it gives CSARVHGLNYGYTF.

The chain joins TRBV20-1 to TRBJ2-7; D remains ambiguous. Germline V gene data show CDR1 as DFQATT and CDR2 as SNEGSKA (reference sequence). The CDR3 spans 14 residues. The V end lost 6 bases, the J end lost 0 bases, and 15 bases lay between the germline ends. Here the CDR3 reads CSAESRGTSYEQYF. CDR3 in DNA: TGCAGTGCGGAGAGTCGAGGAACCTCCTACGAGCAGTACTTC.

This rearrangement joins TRBV6-2 or TRBV6-3 to TRBJ1-2; 7 nucleotides align to TRBD1. The V segment lost 6 bases and the J segment 7 bases; nucleotides outside the gene matches: 8. The CDR3 has 13 residues. CDR1 and CDR2 (germline): MNHEY, SVGEGT. The CDR3 DNA reads as TGTGCCAGCAGCTCGACAGGGACTGTTGGCTACACCTTC. It encodes CASSSTGTVGYTF.

The chain couples TRBV6-6 to TRBJ1-1, with D unclear. The germline V gene has CDR1 MNHNY and CDR2 SVGAGI (reference sequence). The CDR3 runs to 15 residues. Trimming cost V 0 bases and J 0 bases, with 8 bases left between them. CDR3 region: CASSYSVQMNTEAFF. CDR3 bases: TGTGCCAGCAGTTACTCCGTACAGATGAACACTGAAGCTTTCTTT.

This clonotype was seen only a few times. V usage is TRBV6-1 and J usage is TRBJ1-6, with a weak D call TRBD1 (5 bases). Germline V gene lookup returns CDR1 MNHNS and CDR2 SASEGT. V dropped 6 bases and J dropped 10 bases, with 22 bases sitting between them. The CDR3 totals 16 residues. This CDR3 is CASSSAVGVLLSPLHF. CDR3 bases: TGTGCCAGCAGCTCGGCTGTGGGGGTCCTTTTGTCACCCCTCCACTTT.

This clonotype was counted only a few times. The chain employs TRBV13 and TRBJ1-2; D unresolved. Trimming took off 5 bases at V and 2 bases at J, with 12 bases between the two ends. There are 14 residues in the CDR3. Looked up from germline, CDR1 is PRHDT and CDR2 is FYEKMQ (reference sequence). In DNA form, the CDR3 reads TGTGCCAGCAGCCACGGGTCGGGGAACTATGGCTACACCTTC. Translating it yields CASSHGSGNYGYTF. The full variable domain, in which reference TRBV13 and TRBJ1-2 provide the parts outside the CDR3, is AAGVIQSPRHLIKEKRETATLKCYPIPRHDTVYWYQQGPGQDPQFLISFYEKMQSDKGSIPDRFSAQQFSDYHSELNMSSLELGDSALYFCASSHGSGNYGYTFGSGTRLTVV.

This clonotype was detected ten times or more. V is TRBV29-1 and J is TRBJ2-7; 8 nucleotides match TRBD1. The length of the CDR3 is 11 residues. Trimming cost V 7 bases and J 2 bases; bases outside gene matches: 1. Germline-derived CDR1 and CDR2 are SQVTM and ANQGSEA. CDR3 sequence reads: CSAQGAYEQYF. The CDR3 DNA reads as TGCAGCGCACAGGGGGCCTACGAGCAGTACTTC.

This clonotype has only one observation. V and J are TRBV7-9 and TRBJ2-1; no definite D call. In germline, CDR1 is SEHNR, CDR2 FQNEAQ (reference sequence). The CDR3 consists of 11 residues. Trimming took 8 bases from V and 3 from J, leaving 5 bases between them. CDR3 region: CASADYNEQFF. Here the CDR3 DNA reads TGTGCCAGCGCCGACTACAATGAGCAGTTCTTC.

The chain uses TRBV5-5 and TRBJ2-5; 13 nucleotides agree with TRBD2. V shed 0 bases, J shed 11 bases, and the junction held 10 bases outside the gene matches. The CDR3 spans 16 residues. The V gene's germline CDR1 is SGHKS and CDR2 YYEKEE (reference sequence). The CDR3 DNA reads TGTGCCAGCAGCTTGGGACTAGCGGGGGGAGTAAGGGAGCAGTACTTC. Amino acids: CASSLGLAGGVREQYF.

In its sample, this clonotype was seen a few times. The chain recombines TRBV10-3 with TRBJ2-1; D unresolved. Germline V gives CDR1 ENHRY, CDR2 SYGVKD. This CDR3 region has 14 residues. V dropped 4 bases and J dropped 3 bases, with 10 bases sitting between them. The CDR3 is CAISVASNYNEQFF. In DNA, the CDR3 is TGTGCCATCAGTGTGGCCAGTAACTACAATGAGCAGTTCTTC.

V gene TRBV13 combines with J gene TRBJ1-1; the D is unclear. V gave up 1 base and J gave up 3 bases, with 15 bases separating them. This CDR3 is built from 16 residues. CDR1 is PRHDT, CDR2 FYEKMQ, per germline (reference sequence). The CDR3 reads CASSLVGLGRDTEAFF. The CDR3 nucleotides read TGTGCCAGCAGCTTAGTGGGCCTCGGAAGGGACACTGAAGCTTTCTTT.

The chain links TRBV19 to TRBJ1-1, with 7 nucleotides matching TRBD1. CDR3 length: 16 residues. Germline V gives CDR1 LNHDA, CDR2 SQIVND (reference sequence). V shed 6 bases, J shed 5 bases, and the junction held 15 bases outside the gene matches. The CDR3 is CASRATLTGAGTEAFF. The CDR3 region has the DNA TGTGCCAGTAGGGCGACTCTCACAGGGGCAGGGACTGAAGCTTTCTTT.

The chain uses TRBV5-5 and TRBJ2-7; D unclear. Germline V gene sequence: CDR1 SGHKS, CDR2 YYEKEE (reference sequence). V was cut by 2 bases and J by 4 bases, with 13 bases left in between. The CDR3 has 14 amino acids. In nucleotides, the CDR3 is TGTGCCAGCAGCTTCCTTGGCCTCCTTTACGAGCAGTACTTC. As protein: CASSFLGLLYEQYF.

This chain links TRBV5-5 with TRBJ2-5, with D hard to call. This CDR3 comprises 14 residues. V lost 2 bases to trimming and J lost 0 bases, with 8 bases between them. Per the germline V gene, CDR1 is SGHKS and CDR2 is YYEKEE (reference sequence). CDR3 bases: TGTGCCAGCAGCTTCCCCGTTAACCAAGAGACCCAGTACTTC. This gives the protein CASSFPVNQETQYF.

The chain has TRBV6-6 and TRBJ2-7; D is ambiguous. The CDR3 totals 14 residues. The germline V gene has CDR1 MNHNY and CDR2 SVGAGI (reference sequence). The V and J ends lost 2 bases and 7 bases respectively, with 15 bases between them. CDR3: CASSYPTGEGEQYF. The DNA for the CDR3 is TGTGCCAGCAGTTACCCAACTGGGGAAGGAGAGCAGTACTTC.

The chain couples TRBV9 to TRBJ2-2; D not resolved. The germline V gene encodes CDR1 SGDLS and CDR2 YYNGEE. V dropped 0 bases and J dropped 6 bases, with 6 bases sitting between them. The CDR3 consists of 13 residues. The CDR3 coding sequence is TGTGCCAGCAGCGTAGAAGGATCCGGGGAGCTGTTTTTT. It translates to CASSVEGSGELFF.